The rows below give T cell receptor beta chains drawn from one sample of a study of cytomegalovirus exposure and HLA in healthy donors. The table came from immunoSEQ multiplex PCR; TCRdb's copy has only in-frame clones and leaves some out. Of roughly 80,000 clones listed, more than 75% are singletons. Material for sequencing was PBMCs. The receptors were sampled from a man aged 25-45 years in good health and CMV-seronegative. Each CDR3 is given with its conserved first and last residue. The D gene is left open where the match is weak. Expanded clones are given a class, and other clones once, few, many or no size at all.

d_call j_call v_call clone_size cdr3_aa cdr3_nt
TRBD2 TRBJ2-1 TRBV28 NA CASSFQPLLAGSSYNEQFF TGTGCCAGCAGTTTTCAGCCCTTACTAGCGGGAAGCTCCTACAATGAGCAGTTCTTC
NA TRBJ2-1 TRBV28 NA CASSSNRDWAYNEQFF TGTGCCAGCAGCTCTAACCGGGACTGGGCCTACAATGAGCAGTTCTTC
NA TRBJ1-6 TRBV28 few CASSFGSYNSPLHF TGTGCCAGCAGTTTCGGGTCTTATAATTCACCCCTCCACTTT
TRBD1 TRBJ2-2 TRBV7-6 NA CASSGGQGYTGELFF TGTGCCAGCAGCGGGGGACAGGGGTACACCGGGGAGCTGTTTTTT
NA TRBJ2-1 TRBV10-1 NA CASSERQGSYNEQFF TGCGCCAGCAGTGAGCGGCAGGGGAGCTACAATGAGCAGTTCTTC
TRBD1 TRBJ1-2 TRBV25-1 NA CASSVQGVSGYTF TGTGCCAGCAGTGTTCAGGGGGTGTCTGGCTACACCTTC
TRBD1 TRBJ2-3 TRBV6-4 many CASSDKGASTDTQYF TGTGCCAGCAGTGACAAGGGGGCCAGCACAGATACGCAGTATTTT
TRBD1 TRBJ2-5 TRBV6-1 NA CASRGDRVGQETQYF TGTGCCAGCAGAGGAGACAGGGTAGGGCAAGAGACCCAGTACTTC
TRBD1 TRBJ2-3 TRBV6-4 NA CASSERQGRNTQYF TGTGCCAGCAGTGAACGACAGGGGAGGAATACGCAGTATTTT
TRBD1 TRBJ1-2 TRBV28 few CASRPIDRANYGYTF TGTGCCAGCAGACCGATAGACAGGGCTAACTATGGCTACACCTTC
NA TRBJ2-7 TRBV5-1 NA CASSQNSGASYEQYF TGCGCCAGCAGCCAGAACTCGGGAGCCTCCTACGAGCAGTACTTC
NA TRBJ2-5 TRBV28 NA CASSTDITGAQETQYF TGTGCCAGCAGTACAGATATTACAGGAGCCCAAGAGACCCAGTACTTC
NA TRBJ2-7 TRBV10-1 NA CASSEGGTLSYEQYF TGCGCCAGCAGTGAGGGGGGGACCCTCTCCTACGAGCAGTACTTC
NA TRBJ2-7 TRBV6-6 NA CASRNGAGAIYEQYF TGTGCCAGCAGGAACGGGGCAGGGGCGATCTACGAGCAGTACTTC
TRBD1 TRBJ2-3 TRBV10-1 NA CASSRDRGLDTQYF TGCGCCAGCAGTCGGGACAGGGGGTTAGATACGCAGTATTTT
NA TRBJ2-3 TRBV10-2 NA CASTRIGGDTQYF TGCGCCAGCACCAGAATCGGAGGGGATACGCAGTATTTT
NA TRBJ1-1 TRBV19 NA CASSIGHLTEAFF TGTGCCAGTAGTATTGGACACCTCACTGAAGCTTTCTTT
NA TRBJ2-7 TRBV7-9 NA CASSLDSSYEQYF TGTGCCAGCAGCTTGGACAGCTCCTACGAGCAGTACTTC
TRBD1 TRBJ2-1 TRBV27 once CASSLSGTGGNEQFF TGTGCCAGCAGTTTATCGGGGACAGGTGGCAATGAGCAGTTCTTC
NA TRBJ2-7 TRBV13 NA CASSLGLSEQYF TGTGCCAGCAGCTTAGGCCTCTCCGAGCAGTACTTC
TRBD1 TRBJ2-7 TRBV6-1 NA CASSEEVVRWQGAREQYF TGTGCCAGCAGTGAAGAGGTAGTTAGGTGGCAGGGGGCAAGGGAGCAGTACTTC
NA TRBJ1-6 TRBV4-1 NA CASSQDGPDRLNSPLHF TGCGCCAGCAGCCAAGATGGTCCGGACCGACTAAATTCACCCCTCCACTTT
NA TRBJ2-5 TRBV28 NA CASSGRQDLETQYF TGTGCCAGCAGTGGGAGACAGGATTTGGAGACCCAGTACTTC
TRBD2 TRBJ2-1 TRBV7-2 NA CASSLYGGGPGEQFF TGTGCCAGCAGCTTATACGGCGGGGGGCCGGGCGAGCAGTTCTTC
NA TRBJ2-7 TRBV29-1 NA CSVDLGQESSYEQYF TGCAGCGTTGACCTGGGGCAGGAGAGCTCCTACGAGCAGTACTTC
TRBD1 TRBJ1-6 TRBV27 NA CASSFNEFTGGAAPLHF TGTGCCAGCAGTTTTAATGAGTTCACAGGGGGCGCAGCACCCCTCCACTTT
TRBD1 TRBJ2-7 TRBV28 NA CASSLGTGADEQYF TGTGCCAGCAGTTTAGGGACAGGGGCGGACGAGCAGTACTTC
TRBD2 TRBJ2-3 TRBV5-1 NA CASSLVGSGGTDTQYF TGCGCCAGCAGCTTGGTGGGTAGCGGGGGCACAGATACGCAGTATTTT
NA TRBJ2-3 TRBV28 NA CASLGGTASDTQYF TGTGCCAGCCTAGGGGGTACCGCGTCAGATACGCAGTATTTT